This paragraph reports one T cell receptor (beta chain). The antigen is undetermined. Trimming stripped 6 bases from V and 8 bases from J, with 13 bases between. The V gene's germline CDR1 is SQVTM and CDR2 ANQGSEA. The CDR3 length is 11 residues. This entry is derived from a study of cytomegalovirus exposure and HLA in healthy donors. In the study overall: A prior study identified approximately 110 million unique TCR beta sequences from about 180 million T cells.

Study-level points and caveats: A later analysis found common viral pathogens apparently linked to several of the most significant clusters. Sequencing artifact likely explains a cluster of highly shared sequence variants. The study designated 150 or so TCR beta chains cytomegalovirus-associated.

The PCR used 60 Vbeta and 13 Jbeta primers. Here immunoSEQ multiplex PCR was the method, and the copy in TCRdb shows in-frame clones only, minus some. The sample has around 140,000 clones, roughly three quarters seen once. The receptor comes from an older woman in good health and CMV-seronegative. The sample taken for sequencing was PBMCs. This rearrangement joins TRBV29-1 to TRBJ1-2, with a tentative D call TRBD1 (6 bases). The CDR3 DNA follows: TGCAGCGTCCCTGGGGGCTCGGGCTACACCTTC. This codes for CSVPGGSGYTF.